The clone carrying this T cell receptor beta chain was seen just once. CDR1 LGHNA and CDR2 YNFKEQ come from the germline V gene. V shed 3 bases, J shed 1 base, and the junction held 0 bases outside the gene matches. The CDR3 is made up of 15 amino acids. The data were taken from a study of blood T cell repertoires in COVID-19. Per the original methods: Nucleated cell number was recorded as an estimate derived from reference gene primer amplification. Only in-frame clones appear in the TCRdb table, and some are missing; sequencing was by immunoSEQ multiplex PCR. For V, J and clone size, that table is used; D and trimming come from the DNA. The sample contains 190,000 or so clones, 70% to 90% of which appear only once.

The genes are TRBV4-2 and TRBJ1-3; the match to TRBD1 covers 10 bases. This TCR derives from a man aged 40-49 years with active or convalescent COVID-19. Sequenced material: peripheral blood. The DNA for the CDR3 is TGTGCCAGCAGCCAGGACAGGGGGTCTGGAAACACCATATATTTT. It encodes CASSQDRGSGNTIYF.